The clone carrying this T cell receptor beta chain was seen only a few times. The data were taken from a study of cytomegalovirus exposure and HLA in healthy donors. The CDR3 totals 11 residues. Germline values: CDR1 GTSNPN, CDR2 SVGIG (reference sequence). V was pared by 8 bases and J by 3 bases, with 10 bases between. The PCR employed 60 Vbeta primers together with 13 Jbeta primers. Only in-frame clones appear in the TCRdb table, and some are missing; sequencing was by immunoSEQ multiplex PCR. The sample has around 200,000 clones, roughly 72% seen once. The clonotype comes from a woman aged 25 to 45 in good health and CMV-seropositive. This sequence joins TRBV30 and TRBJ1-1; D gene unclear. What was sequenced was PBMCs. The CDR3 region has the DNA TGTGCCGGGCATTCCGACACTGAAGCTTTCTTT. Protein: CAGHSDTEAFF.